Each of the 8 T cell receptor beta chains below was sequenced from the same sample in a study of cytomegalovirus exposure and HLA in healthy donors. The protocol was immunoSEQ multiplex PCR, while the TCRdb copy is restricted to in-frame clones and leaves out a portion. The sample includes 100,000 or so clones, about 85% of them seen just once. Material for sequencing was PBMCs. The receptors originated from a woman aged 18-29 years in good health and CMV-seropositive.

V usage is TRBV5-4 and J usage is TRBJ2-5, with 16 bases that match TRBD2. J was trimmed by 5 bases and V by 4 bases; bases with no gene match: 5. CDR3 length equals 16 residues. The germline V gene encodes CDR1 SGHNT and CDR2 YYREEE (reference sequence). For the CDR3, the DNA is TGTGCCAGCAGCCCGGGACTAGCGGGAGGGCCGGAGACCCAGTACTTC. This sequence encodes CASSPGLAGGPETQYF.

CDR3 in amino acids: CASRDRGRHEQYF. For the CDR3, the DNA is TGTGCTTCGAGGGACAGGGGACGCCACGAGCAGTACTTC. The chain combines TRBV30 with TRBJ2-7; 10 nucleotides match TRBD1. In germline, CDR1 is GTSNPN, CDR2 SVGIG (reference sequence). This CDR3 comprises 13 residues. The full variable domain, rest sourced from reference TRBV30 and TRBJ2-7, is SQTIHQWPATLVQPVGSPLSLECTVEGTSNPNLYWYRQAAGRGLQLLFYSVGIGQISSEVPQNLSASRPQDRQFILSSKKLLLSDSGFYLCASRDRGRHEQYFGPGTRLTVT.

The chain carries TRBV27 and TRBJ1-4; the match to TRBD1 covers 7 bases. This CDR3 has 14 residues. Trimming cost V 2 bases and J 13 bases; bases outside gene matches: 10. Germline CDR1 reads MNHEY; CDR2 reads SMNVEV (reference sequence). The CDR3, as DNA: TGTGCCAGCAGTTTAAGGCGAGAGGGGGCGAGACTGTTTTTT. This gives the protein CASSLRREGARLFF.

This sequence joins TRBV5-4 and TRBJ2-1, with 9 positions matching TRBD2. Germline CDR1 and CDR2: SGHNT and YYREEE (reference sequence). The CDR3 loop spans 15 amino acids. J gave up 9 bases and V 4 bases, and 11 bases lay outside the gene matches. The CDR3, as DNA: TGTGCCAGCAGCACCGGACTAGCGACCTTGGGTGAGCAGTTCTTC. Translation gives CASSTGLATLGEQFF.

V is TRBV4-1 and J is TRBJ1-1, with 7 nucleotides matching TRBD1. The CDR3 has 15 residues. The V and J ends lost 1 base and 10 bases, in that order; junction bases with no gene match: 12. Germline V CDR1 and CDR2: MGHRA, YSYEKL. CDR3 residues: CASSQGGNRGSGAFF. The DNA of the CDR3 is TGCGCCAGCAGCCAAGGGGGAAACAGGGGATCGGGAGCTTTCTTT.

The chain combines TRBV12-5 with TRBJ1-4, with 7 bases lining up with TRBD1. Germline CDR1 LGHNT, CDR2 FRNRAP. The CDR3 runs 16 residues. The V and J ends lost 1 base and 5 bases, in that order; junction bases with no gene match: 7. The CDR3 DNA follows: TGTGCTAGTGGTTTGGGGCCGGGACAGCCGAATGAAAAACTGTTTTTT. Translation gives CASGLGPGQPNEKLFF.

V gene TRBV5-1 combines with J gene TRBJ2-1, with 9 nucleotides matching TRBD2. CDR3 length equals 15 residues. With 1 base clipped from V and 6 bases from J, the junction kept 5 bases outside the gene matches. In germline, CDR1 is SGHRS, CDR2 YFSETQ. For the CDR3, the DNA is TGCGCCAGCAGCTTGCTGAGCGGGAGGCGCAATGAGCAGTTCTTC. Encoded protein: CASSLLSGRRNEQFF.

V and J are TRBV30 and TRBJ1-2; tentative D call: TRBD1 (6 bases). CDR1 and CDR2 (germline): GTSNPN, SVGIG (reference sequence). V lost 5 bases and J lost 4, with 11 bases in between. The CDR3 sequence is 12 residues long. This CDR3 reads CAWFGGAYGYTF. CDR3 coding DNA: TGTGCCTGGTTCGGGGGGGCCTATGGCTACACCTTC.